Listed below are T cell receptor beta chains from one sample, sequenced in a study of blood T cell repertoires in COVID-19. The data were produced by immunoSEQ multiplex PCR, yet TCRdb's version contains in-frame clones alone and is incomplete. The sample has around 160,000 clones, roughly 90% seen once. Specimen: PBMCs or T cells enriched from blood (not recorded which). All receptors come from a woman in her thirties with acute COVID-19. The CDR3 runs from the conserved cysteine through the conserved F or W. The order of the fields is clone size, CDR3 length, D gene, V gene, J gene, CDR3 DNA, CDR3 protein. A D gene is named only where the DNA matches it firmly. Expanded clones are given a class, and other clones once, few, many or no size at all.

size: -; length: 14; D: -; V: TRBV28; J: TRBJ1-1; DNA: TGTGCCAGCAACGCCAAACAGATGAACACTGAAGCTTTCTTT; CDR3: CASNAKQMNTEAFF
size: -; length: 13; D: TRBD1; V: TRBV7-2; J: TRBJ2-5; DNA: TGTGCCAGCAGCGGACAGGGGTACCAGACCCAGTACTTC; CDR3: CASSGQGYQTQYF
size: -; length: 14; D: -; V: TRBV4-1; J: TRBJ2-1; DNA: TGCGCCAGCAGCCAAGGCCCTAGCTTGGGTGAGCAGTTCTTC; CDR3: CASSQGPSLGEQFF
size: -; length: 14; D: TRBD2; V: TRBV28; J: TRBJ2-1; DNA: TGTGCCAGCAGGAGCGGGGCCTCCTACAATGAGCAGTTCTTC; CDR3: CASRSGASYNEQFF
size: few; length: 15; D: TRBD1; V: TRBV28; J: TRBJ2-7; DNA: TGTGCCAGCAGTCCTAGACAGGGGGCGCCTTACGAGCAGTACTTC; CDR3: CASSPRQGAPYEQYF
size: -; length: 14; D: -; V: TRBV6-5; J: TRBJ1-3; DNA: TGTGCCAGCAGGCTACAGGGCTCTGGAAACACCATATATTTT; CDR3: CASRLQGSGNTIYF
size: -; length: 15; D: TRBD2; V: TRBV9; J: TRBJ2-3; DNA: TGTGCCAGCACCGGGACTAGCGGCAGGCCAGATACGCAGTATTTT; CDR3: CASTGTSGRPDTQYF
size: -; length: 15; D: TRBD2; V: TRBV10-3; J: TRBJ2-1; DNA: TGTGCCATCAGTGAGTCTGCGGGAGCCCCTAATGAGCAGTTCTTC; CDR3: CAISESAGAPNEQFF
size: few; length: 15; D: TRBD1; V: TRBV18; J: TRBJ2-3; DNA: TGTGCCAGCTCACCGAGGACAGGGACCACAGATACGCAGTATTTT; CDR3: CASSPRTGTTDTQYF
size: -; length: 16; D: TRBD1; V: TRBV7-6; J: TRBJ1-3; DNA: TGTGCCAGCAGCCTAACAGGGGGCTTCTCTGGAAACACCATATATTTT; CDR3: CASSLTGGFSGNTIYF
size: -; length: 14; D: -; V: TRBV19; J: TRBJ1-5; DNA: TGTGCCAGTAGTATATCGGGGGGCCCCCAGCCCCAGCATTTT; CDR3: CASSISGGPQPQHF
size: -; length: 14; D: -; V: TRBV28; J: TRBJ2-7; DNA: TGTGCCAGCAGTCCAGTAGGGGGAGCCCACGAGCAGTACTTC; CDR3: CASSPVGGAHEQYF
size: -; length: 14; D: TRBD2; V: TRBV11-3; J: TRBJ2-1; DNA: TGTGCCAGCAGCTTAACGTGGGAGGGCCGGGAGCAGTTCTTC; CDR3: CASSLTWEGREQFF
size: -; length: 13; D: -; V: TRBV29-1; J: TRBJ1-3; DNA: TGCAGCGTTGATGTCGGGTCTGGAAACACCATATATTTT; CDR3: CSVDVGSGNTIYF
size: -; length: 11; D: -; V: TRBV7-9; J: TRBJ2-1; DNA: TGTGCCAGCAGCTTATCACAGGGGCAGTTCTTC; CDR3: CASSLSQGQFF
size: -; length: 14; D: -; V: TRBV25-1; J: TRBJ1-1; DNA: TGTGCCAGCAGTGAGCGAGAAATGAACACTGAAGCTTTCTTT; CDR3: CASSEREMNTEAFF
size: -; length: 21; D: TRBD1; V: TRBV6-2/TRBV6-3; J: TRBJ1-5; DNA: TGTGCCAGCAGTTACGCCCGAGGGACAGGCTTTGATGAAGGGAACTACCAGCCCCAGCATTTT; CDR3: CASSYARGTGFDEGNYQPQHF
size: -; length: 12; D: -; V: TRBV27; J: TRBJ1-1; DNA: TGTGCCAGCAGTTTAGGGGCGGGGCTGGCTTTCTTT; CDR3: CASSLGAGLAFF
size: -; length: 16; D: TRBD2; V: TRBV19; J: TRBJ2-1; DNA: TGTGCCAGTAGTGTTACTAGCGGGACACCCTACAATGAGCAGTTCTTC; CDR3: CASSVTSGTPYNEQFF
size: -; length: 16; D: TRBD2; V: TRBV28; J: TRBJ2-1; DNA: TGTGCCAGCAGTTTATTGTGGACTAGCGGTTACAATGAGCAGTTCTTC; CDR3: CASSLLWTSGYNEQFF
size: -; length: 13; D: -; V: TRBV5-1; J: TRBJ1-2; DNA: TGCGCCAGCAGCGGCCAAGCTAACTATGGCTACACCTTC; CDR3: CASSGQANYGYTF
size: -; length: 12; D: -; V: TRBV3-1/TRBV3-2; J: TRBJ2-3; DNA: TGTGCCAGCAGCCATAGCGAAGGTACGCAGTATTTT; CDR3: CASSHSEGTQYF
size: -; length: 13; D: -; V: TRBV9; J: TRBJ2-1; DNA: TGTGCCAGCAGCGCACAGACTACCGATGAGCAGTTCTTC; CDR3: CASSAQTTDEQFF
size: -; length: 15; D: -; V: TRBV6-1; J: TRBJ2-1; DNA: TGTGCCAGCAGTGAACAACAGGGTTCCTACAATGAGCAGTTCTTC; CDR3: CASSEQQGSYNEQFF
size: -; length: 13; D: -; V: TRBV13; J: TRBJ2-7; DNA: TGTGCCAGCAGCTTAGGATCAGACTACGAGCAGTACTTC; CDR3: CASSLGSDYEQYF
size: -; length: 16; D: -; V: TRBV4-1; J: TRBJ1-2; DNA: TGCGCCAGCAGTCATACCACCCGGACTGCCCTCTATGGCTACACCTTC; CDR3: CASSHTTRTALYGYTF
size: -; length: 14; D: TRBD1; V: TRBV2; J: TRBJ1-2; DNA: TGTGCCAGCAGCTTGGGACAGGGGGCGGTTGGCTACACCTTC; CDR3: CASSLGQGAVGYTF
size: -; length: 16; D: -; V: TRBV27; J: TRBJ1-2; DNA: TGTGCCAGCAGTTTATCATCCGGGGATAGTCGCTATGGCTACACCTTC; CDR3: CASSLSSGDSRYGYTF
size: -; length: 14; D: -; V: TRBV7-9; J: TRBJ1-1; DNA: TGTGCCAGCAGCTTATTGGATGAACGGAGTGAAGCTTTCTTT; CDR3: CASSLLDERSEAFF
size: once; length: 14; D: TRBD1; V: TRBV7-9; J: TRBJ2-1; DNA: TGTGCCAGCAGCCCGAAGGACAGGGCGAATGAGCAGTTCTTC; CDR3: CASSPKDRANEQFF
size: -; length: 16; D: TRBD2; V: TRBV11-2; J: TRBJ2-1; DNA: TGTGCCAGCAGCCAGCCGGGACTAGCGGGAGCTCTTGAGCAGTTCTTC; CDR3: CASSQPGLAGALEQFF
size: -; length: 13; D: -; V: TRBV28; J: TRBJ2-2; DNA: TGTGCCTGCGGCGGGACGAACACCGGGGAGCTGTTTTTT; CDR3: CACGGTNTGELFF
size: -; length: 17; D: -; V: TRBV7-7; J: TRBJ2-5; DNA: TGTGCTAGCAGCCGCAGGACGGTTGCATCCCAGGGGGAGACCCAGTACTTC; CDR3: CASSRRTVASQGETQYF
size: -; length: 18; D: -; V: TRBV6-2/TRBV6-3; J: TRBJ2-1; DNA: TGTGCCAGCAGTTACTCGATACAAGGGGTTCGGCATGGCAATGAGCAGTTCTTC; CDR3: CASSYSIQGVRHGNEQFF
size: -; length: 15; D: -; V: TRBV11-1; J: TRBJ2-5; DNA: TGTGCCAGCAGCACCGGGTTCAAGGTTATAGAGACCCAGTACTTC; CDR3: CASSTGFKVIETQYF
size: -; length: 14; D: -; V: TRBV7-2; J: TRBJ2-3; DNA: TGTGCCAGCAGCGCCCAGGGTTCGTCAGATACGCAGTATTTT; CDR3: CASSAQGSSDTQYF
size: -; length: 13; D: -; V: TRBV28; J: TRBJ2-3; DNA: TGTGCCAGCAGTTTAACAAGCACAGATACGCAGTATTTT; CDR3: CASSLTSTDTQYF
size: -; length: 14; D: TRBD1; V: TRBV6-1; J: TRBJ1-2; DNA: TGTGCCAGCAGTGACCTCCGGACAGGCTATGGCTACACCTTC; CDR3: CASSDLRTGYGYTF
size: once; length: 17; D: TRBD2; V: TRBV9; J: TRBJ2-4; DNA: TGTGCCAGCAGCCTGGGTTCTAGCGGGAGAATCTCCGACATTCAGTACTTC; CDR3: CASSLGSSGRISDIQYF
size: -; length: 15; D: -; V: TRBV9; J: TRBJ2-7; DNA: TGTGCCAGCAGCGTTGGGAGTCCTGAGGTCTACGAGCAGTACTTC; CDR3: CASSVGSPEVYEQYF
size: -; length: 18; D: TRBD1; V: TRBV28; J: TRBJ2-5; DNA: TGTGCCAGCAGTTTCCAGACAGGGGAGAGGCCTGATGGAGAGACCCAGTACTTC; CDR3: CASSFQTGERPDGETQYF
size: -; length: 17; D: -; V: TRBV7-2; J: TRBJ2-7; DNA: TGTGCCAGCAGCTTAATGGTTGGAGGCAAGAGCTCCTACGAGCAGTACTTC; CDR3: CASSLMVGGKSSYEQYF
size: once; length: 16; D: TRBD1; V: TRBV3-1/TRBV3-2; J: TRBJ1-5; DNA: TGTGCCAGCAGCCAAGGCTTGGGACAGGGAGCCCAGCCCCAGCATTTT; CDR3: CASSQGLGQGAQPQHF
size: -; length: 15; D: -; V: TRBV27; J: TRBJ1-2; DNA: TGTGCCAGCAGTTACGACAGAAGGCCTACCTATGGCTACACCTTC; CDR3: CASSYDRRPTYGYTF
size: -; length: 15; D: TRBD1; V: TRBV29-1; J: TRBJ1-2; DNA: TGCAGCGTCGAATCGTTAGGGGGCGGGAACTATGGCTACACCTTC; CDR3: CSVESLGGGNYGYTF
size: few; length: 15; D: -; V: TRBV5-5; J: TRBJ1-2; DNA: TGTGCCAGCAGCTTGGAACCGGCGAGGAGCTATGGCTACACCTTC; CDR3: CASSLEPARSYGYTF
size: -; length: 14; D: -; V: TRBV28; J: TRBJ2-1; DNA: TGTGCCAGCAGTTTAATGAGCTCCTACAATGAGCAGTTCTTC; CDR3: CASSLMSSYNEQFF
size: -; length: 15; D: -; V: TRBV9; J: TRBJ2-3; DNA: TGTGCCAGCAGCTTCACTTGGGACTTCACAGATACGCAGTATTTT; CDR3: CASSFTWDFTDTQYF